These T cell receptor beta chains were read from a single sample in a study of neoadjuvant anti-PD-1 for oral cavity cancer. Assay: immunoSEQ multiplex PCR; the TCRdb copy retains only in-frame clones and omits some. Among about 6,600 clones listed, around 82% were seen once. Sequences were derived from PBMCs, sampled before nivolumab (anti-PD-1) treatment. These receptor sequences come from a person between 40 and 85 years old with oral cavity squamous cell carcinoma. The CDR3 runs from the conserved cysteine through the conserved F or W. D genes are given only for firm matches. Clone size is shown for a subset of rows, as once, few, many or a class of expanded clone.

clone_size	v_call	j_call	d_call	cdr3_aa	cdr3_nt
-	TRBV4-3	TRBJ2-3	TRBD2	CASSQSRTSGGTDTQYF	TGCGCCAGCAGCCAATCACGGACTAGCGGCGGCACAGATACGCAGTATTTT
-	TRBV10-3	TRBJ2-3	-	CAISAAGTDTQYF	TGTGCCATCAGTGCTGCGGGCACAGATACGCAGTATTTT
-	TRBV5-1	TRBJ1-4	-	CASSLAEGRNEKLFF	TGCGCCAGCAGCTTGGCCGAGGGGCGGAACGAAAAACTGTTTTTT
-	TRBV6-6	TRBJ1-2	TRBD1	CASNIGQGASYGYTF	TGTGCCAGCAACATCGGACAGGGGGCAAGCTATGGCTACACCTTC
-	TRBV7-9	TRBJ1-3	-	CASSEGSGSGNTIYF	TGTGCCAGCAGCGAGGGGAGCGGCTCTGGAAACACCATATATTTT
-	TRBV19	TRBJ2-5	TRBD2	CASTGTSLETQYF	TGTGCCAGTACCGGGACTAGTCTGGAGACCCAGTACTTC
-	TRBV29-1	TRBJ2-3	TRBD2	CSVELAGGQTQYF	TGCAGCGTTGAGCTAGCGGGGGGGCAAACGCAGTATTTT
-	TRBV27	TRBJ1-5	-	CASSLSSAGESQPQHF	TGTGCCAGCAGTTTATCCTCCGCTGGGGAGAGTCAGCCCCAGCATTTT
-	TRBV29-1	TRBJ1-2	TRBD1	CSAGDRRPPRSYGYTF	TGCAGCGCCGGGGACAGGCGCCCACCCCGTTCCTATGGCTACACCTTC
-	TRBV6-1	TRBJ1-4	-	CASSEGVGTEKLFF	TGTGCCAGCAGTGAAGGGGTGGGGACGGAAAAACTGTTTTTT
-	TRBV7-8	TRBJ1-1	-	CASRPRGRFTEAFF	TGTGCCAGCAGACCGAGGGGGAGGTTCACTGAAGCTTTCTTT
-	TRBV7-8	TRBJ1-2	-	CASSSAIQGRGYTF	TGTGCCAGCAGCTCAGCAATCCAGGGGAGAGGCTACACCTTC
once	TRBV6-1	TRBJ1-2	-	CASTRAHYGYTF	TGTGCCAGCACTCGGGCCCACTATGGCTACACCTTC
large	TRBV30	TRBJ1-1	-	CAWRGYTEAFF	TGTGCCTGGAGGGGATACACTGAAGCTTTCTTT
-	TRBV4-3	TRBJ2-3	TRBD2	CASSQRLAGTTDTQYF	TGCGCCAGCAGCCAAAGACTAGCGGGGACCACAGATACGCAGTATTTT
-	TRBV13	TRBJ2-7	-	CASSLGPGQSGEQYF	TGTGCCAGCAGCTTAGGCCCCGGGCAGTCGGGGGAGCAGTACTTC
once	TRBV29-1	TRBJ1-2	-	CSAGAGYGYTF	TGCTCGGCAGGGGCGGGCTATGGCTACACCTTC
-	TRBV2	TRBJ1-1	-	CASSGGVNTEAFF	TGTGCCAGCAGTGGCGGGGTGAACACTGAAGCTTTCTTT
-	TRBV7-2	TRBJ1-2	TRBD1	CASSTGTGRYGYTF	TGTGCCAGCAGCACCGGGACAGGGCGGTATGGCTACACCTTC
once	TRBV28	TRBJ1-6	TRBD1	CASTETGWNSPLHF	TGTGCCAGCACCGAGACAGGGTGGAATTCACCCCTCCACTTT
-	TRBV7-8	TRBJ2-3	-	CASSLKVAGSIDTQYF	TGTGCCAGCAGCTTAAAGGTGGCAGGGTCCATAGATACGCAGTATTTT
-	TRBV2	TRBJ1-3	-	CASSELDFGNTIYF	TGTGCCAGCAGTGAATTGGATTTTGGAAACACCATATATTTT